This TCR beta chain stems from a study of T cell responses to AZD1222 COVID-19 vaccine. Points on this clone: Its antigen remains unknown.

Study-level findings and limits: Along spike, vaccine-associated CD4 TCRs were found throughout, with dominance at 160-218 and 743-854.

TCRdb's copy holds only in-frame clones and misses some; the assay was immunoSEQ multiplex PCR. This table holds approximately 120,000 clones, 84% found once. Sequencing was performed on peripheral blood, taken 28 days after the second AZD1222 dose. The TCR comes from an adult who received the AZD1222 COVID-19 vaccine.

CDR3 sequence: CASSSITGFTDTQYF. In nucleotides, the CDR3 is TGCGCCAGCAGCTCCATTACAGGGTTCACAGATACGCAGTATTTT. The V call is TRBV5-1, the J call TRBJ2-3; maybe TRBD1 (6 bases). Germline V gene data show CDR1 as SGHRS and CDR2 as YFSETQ. The CDR3 length is 15 residues. Trimming took 3 bases from V and 2 from J, leaving 13 bases between them.